In its sample, the clone carrying this T cell receptor beta chain was seen many times. Its antigen remains unknown. This record comes from a study of T-cell reconstitution after alpha-beta-depleted transplantation in children. TCRbeta library preparation incorporated unique molecular identifiers. TCRdb called the PCR reads again in MiXCR, with one record for every CDR3 protein. The top ten clones hold over 9.5% of a sample with some 120,000 distinct CDR3 sequences, approximately 22% of them seen once. Germline CDR1 and CDR2: SGHKS and YYEKEE (reference sequence). The CDR3 totals 15 residues. J gave up 5 bases and V 4 bases, and 7 bases lay outside the gene matches. Study-wide points: After transplant, high TCRbeta diversity at day 60 in some patients arose from surviving recipient T cells and thymic progenitors. By one year post-transplant, T-cell counts and diversity largely arose from T cells that were newly produced. Several hundred expanded graft clones reportedly were the source of alpha-beta T cells about two months after transplant.

The sequence derives from a male patient under 10 years old who had a stem cell transplant for chronic granulomatous disease, so the T cells may come from the graft donor. Sequences were derived from PBMCs, mostly from graft donor cells, sampled 180 days after TCRalphabeta/CD19-depleted stem cell transplant. V is TRBV5-5 and J is TRBJ2-5, with 11 positions matching TRBD1. The CDR3 here is CASSPRTGGWETQYF. CDR3 sequence (DNA): TGTGCCAGCAGCCCCCGGACAGGGGGCTGGGAGACCCAGTACTTC.